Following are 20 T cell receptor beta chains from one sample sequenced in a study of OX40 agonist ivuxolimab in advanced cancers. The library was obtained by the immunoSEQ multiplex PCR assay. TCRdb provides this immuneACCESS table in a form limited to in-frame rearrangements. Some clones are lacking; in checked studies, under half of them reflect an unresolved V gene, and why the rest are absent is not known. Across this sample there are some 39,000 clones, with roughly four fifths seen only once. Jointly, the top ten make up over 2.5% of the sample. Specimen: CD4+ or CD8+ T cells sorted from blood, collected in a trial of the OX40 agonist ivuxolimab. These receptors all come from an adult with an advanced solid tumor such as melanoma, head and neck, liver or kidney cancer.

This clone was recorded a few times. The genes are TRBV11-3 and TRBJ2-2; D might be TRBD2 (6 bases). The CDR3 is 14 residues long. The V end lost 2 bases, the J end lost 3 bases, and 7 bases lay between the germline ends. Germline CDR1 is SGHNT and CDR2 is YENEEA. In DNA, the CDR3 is TGTGCCAGCAGCTTAACGGGAGACACCGGGGAGCTGTTTTTT. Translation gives CASSLTGDTGELFF.

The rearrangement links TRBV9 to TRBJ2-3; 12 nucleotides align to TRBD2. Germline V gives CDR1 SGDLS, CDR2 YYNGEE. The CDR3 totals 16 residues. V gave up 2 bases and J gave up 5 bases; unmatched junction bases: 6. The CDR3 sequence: CASSVLAGGPVDTQYF. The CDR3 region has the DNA TGTGCCAGCAGCGTTCTAGCGGGAGGGCCGGTAGATACGCAGTATTTT.

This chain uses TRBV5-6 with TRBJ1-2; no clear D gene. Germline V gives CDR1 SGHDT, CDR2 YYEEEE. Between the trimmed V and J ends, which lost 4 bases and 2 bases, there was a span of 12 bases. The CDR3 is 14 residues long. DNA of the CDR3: TGTGCCAGCAGCATAGCAAGGAGAAACTATGGCTACACCTTC. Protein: CASSIARRNYGYTF.

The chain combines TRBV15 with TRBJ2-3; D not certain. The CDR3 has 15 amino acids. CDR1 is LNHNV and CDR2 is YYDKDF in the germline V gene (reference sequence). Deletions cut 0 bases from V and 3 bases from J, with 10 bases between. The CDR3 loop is CATSRDQPRTDTQYF. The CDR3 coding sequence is TGTGCCACCAGCAGAGACCAACCCCGAACAGATACGCAGTATTTT.

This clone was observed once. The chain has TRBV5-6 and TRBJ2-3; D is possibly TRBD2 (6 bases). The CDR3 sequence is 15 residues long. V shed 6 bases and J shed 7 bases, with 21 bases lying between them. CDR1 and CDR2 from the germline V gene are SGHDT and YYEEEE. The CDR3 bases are TGTGCCAGCATCCCACGAGGCTACGCGGGAAATACGCAGTATTTT. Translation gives CASIPRGYAGNTQYF.

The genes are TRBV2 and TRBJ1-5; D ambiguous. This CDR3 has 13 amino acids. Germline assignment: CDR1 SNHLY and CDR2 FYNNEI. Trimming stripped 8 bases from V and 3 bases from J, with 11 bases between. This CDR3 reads CASSVGPNQPQHF. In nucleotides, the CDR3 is TGTGCCAGCTCAGTAGGACCCAATCAGCCCCAGCATTTT. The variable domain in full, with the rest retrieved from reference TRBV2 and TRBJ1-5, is EPEVTQTPSHQVTQMGQEVILRCVPISNHLYFYWYRQILGQKVEFLVSFYNNEISEKSEIFDDQFSVERPDGSNFTLKIRSTKLEDSAMYFCASSVGPNQPQHFGDGTRLSIL.

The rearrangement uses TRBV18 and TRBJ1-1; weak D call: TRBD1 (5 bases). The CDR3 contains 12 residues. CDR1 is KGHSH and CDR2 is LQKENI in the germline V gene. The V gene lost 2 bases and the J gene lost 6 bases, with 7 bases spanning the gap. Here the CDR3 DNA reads TGTGCCAGCTCACCAAGGGGTGCTGAAGCTTTCTTT. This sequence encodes CASSPRGAEAFF. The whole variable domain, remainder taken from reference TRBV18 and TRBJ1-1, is NAGVMQNPRHLVRRRGQEARLRCSPMKGHSHVYWYRQLPEEGLKFMVYLQKENIIDESGMPKERFSAEFPKEGPSILRIQQVVRGDSAAYFCASSPRGAEAFFGQGTRLTVV.

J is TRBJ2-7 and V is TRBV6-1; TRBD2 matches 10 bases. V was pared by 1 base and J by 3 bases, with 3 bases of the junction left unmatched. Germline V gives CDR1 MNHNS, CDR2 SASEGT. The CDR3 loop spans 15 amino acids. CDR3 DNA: TGTGCCAGCAGTGAAGTAGTAGCGGGGGGCTACGAGCAGTACTTC. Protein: CASSEVVAGGYEQYF.

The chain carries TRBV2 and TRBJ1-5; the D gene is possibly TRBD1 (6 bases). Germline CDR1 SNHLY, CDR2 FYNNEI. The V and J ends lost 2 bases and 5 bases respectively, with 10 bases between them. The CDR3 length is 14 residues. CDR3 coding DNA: TGTGCCAGCAGTGAAATGTCAGGGGATCAGCCCCAGCATTTT. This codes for CASSEMSGDQPQHF.

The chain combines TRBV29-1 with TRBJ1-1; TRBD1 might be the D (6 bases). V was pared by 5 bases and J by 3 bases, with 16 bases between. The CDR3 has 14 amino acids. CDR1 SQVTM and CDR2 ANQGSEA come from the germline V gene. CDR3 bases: TGCAGCGTTTTCTCAGGGACACAAGACACTGAAGCTTTCTTT. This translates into CSVFSGTQDTEAFF.

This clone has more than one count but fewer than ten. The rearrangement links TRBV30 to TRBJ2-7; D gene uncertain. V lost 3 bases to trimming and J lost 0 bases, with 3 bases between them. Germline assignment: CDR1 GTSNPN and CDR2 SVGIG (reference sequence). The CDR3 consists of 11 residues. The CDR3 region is CAWSDSYEQYF. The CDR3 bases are TGTGCCTGGAGCGACTCCTACGAGCAGTACTTC.

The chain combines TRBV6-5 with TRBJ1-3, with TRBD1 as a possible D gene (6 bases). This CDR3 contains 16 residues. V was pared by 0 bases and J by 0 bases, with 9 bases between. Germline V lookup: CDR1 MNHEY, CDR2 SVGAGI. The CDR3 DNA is TGTGCCAGCAGTTACTCATGGGACACCTCTGGAAACACCATATATTTT. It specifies CASSYSWDTSGNTIYF.

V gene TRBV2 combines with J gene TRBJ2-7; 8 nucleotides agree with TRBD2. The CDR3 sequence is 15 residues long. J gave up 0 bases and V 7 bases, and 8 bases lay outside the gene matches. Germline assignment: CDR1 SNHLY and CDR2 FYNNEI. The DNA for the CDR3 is TGTGCCAGCATTCGGCCCGGGACTAGCTCCTACGAGCAGTACTTC. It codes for CASIRPGTSSYEQYF.

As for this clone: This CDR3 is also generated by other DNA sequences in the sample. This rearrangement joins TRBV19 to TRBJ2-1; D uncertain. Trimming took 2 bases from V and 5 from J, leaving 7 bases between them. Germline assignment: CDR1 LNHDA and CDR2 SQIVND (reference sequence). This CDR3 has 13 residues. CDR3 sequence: CASSINPNNEQFF. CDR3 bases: TGTGCCAGTAGTATAAACCCTAACAATGAGCAGTTCTTC.

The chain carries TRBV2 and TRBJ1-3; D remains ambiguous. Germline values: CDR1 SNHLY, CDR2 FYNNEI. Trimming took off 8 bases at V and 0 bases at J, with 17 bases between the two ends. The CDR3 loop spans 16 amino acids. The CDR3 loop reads CASYKPGRSSGNTIYF. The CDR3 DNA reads TGTGCCAGCTACAAACCGGGTCGAAGCTCTGGAAACACCATATATTTT.

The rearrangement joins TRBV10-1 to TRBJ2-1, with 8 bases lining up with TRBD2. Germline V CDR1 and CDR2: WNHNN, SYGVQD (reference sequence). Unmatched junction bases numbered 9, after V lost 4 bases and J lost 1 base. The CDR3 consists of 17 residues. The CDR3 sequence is CASSVGSGSKSYNEQFF. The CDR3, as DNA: TGCGCCAGCAGTGTAGGGAGCGGGAGTAAATCCTACAATGAGCAGTTCTTC.

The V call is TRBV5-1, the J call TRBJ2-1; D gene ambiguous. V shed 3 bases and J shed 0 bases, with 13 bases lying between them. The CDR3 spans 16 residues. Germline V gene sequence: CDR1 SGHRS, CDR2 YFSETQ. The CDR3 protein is CASSSEPISSYNEQFF. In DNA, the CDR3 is TGCGCCAGCAGCTCCGAACCCATAAGCTCCTACAATGAGCAGTTCTTC. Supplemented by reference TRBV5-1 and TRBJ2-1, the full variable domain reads KAGVTQTPRYLIKTRGQQVTLSCSPISGHRSVSWYQQTPGQGLQFLFEYFSETQRNKGNFPGRFSGRQFSNSRSEMNVSTLELGDSALYLCASSSEPISSYNEQFFGPGTRLTVL.

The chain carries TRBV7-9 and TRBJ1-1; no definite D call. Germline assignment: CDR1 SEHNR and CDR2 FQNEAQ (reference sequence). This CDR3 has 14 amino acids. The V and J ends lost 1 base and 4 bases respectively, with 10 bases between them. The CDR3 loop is CASSLDGVLTEAFF. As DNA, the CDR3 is TGTGCCAGCAGCTTAGACGGAGTTCTCACTGAAGCTTTCTTT.

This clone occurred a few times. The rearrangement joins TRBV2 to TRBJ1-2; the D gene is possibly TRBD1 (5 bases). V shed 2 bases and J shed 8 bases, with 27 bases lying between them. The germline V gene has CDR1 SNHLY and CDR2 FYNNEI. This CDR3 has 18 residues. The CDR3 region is CASSEIWVPGERTDGYTF. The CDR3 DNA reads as TGTGCCAGCAGTGAAATTTGGGTGCCGGGGGAACGGACTGACGGCTACACCTTC.

Written as DNA, the CDR3 is TGCGCCAGCAGCGAAATGGGACAGGATAACACTGAAGCTTTCTTT. It codes for CASSEMGQDNTEAFF. This chain joins TRBV5-1 and TRBJ1-1; 8 nucleotides align to TRBD1. The V segment lost 4 bases and the J segment 2 bases; nucleotides outside the gene matches: 7. The CDR3 is made up of 15 amino acids. Germline CDR1 reads SGHRS; CDR2 reads YFSETQ.